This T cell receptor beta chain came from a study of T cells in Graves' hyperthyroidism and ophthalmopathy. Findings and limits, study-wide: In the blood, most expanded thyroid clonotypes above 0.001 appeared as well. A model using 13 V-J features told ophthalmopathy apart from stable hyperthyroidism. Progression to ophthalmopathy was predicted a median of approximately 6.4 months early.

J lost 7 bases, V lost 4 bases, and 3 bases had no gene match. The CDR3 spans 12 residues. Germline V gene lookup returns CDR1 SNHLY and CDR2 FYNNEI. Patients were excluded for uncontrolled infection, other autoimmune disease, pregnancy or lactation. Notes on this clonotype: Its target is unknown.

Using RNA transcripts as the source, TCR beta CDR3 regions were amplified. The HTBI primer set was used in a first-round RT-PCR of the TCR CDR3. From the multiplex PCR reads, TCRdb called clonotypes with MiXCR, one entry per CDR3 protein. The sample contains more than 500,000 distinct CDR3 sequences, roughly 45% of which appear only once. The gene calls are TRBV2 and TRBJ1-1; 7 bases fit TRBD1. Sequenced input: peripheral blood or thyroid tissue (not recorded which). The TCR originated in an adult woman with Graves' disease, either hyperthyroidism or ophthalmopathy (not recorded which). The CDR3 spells CASSGTGYEAFF. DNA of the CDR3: TGTGCCAGCAGTGGGACAGGCTATGAAGCTTTCTTT. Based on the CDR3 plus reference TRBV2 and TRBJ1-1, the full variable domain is EPEVTQTPSHQVTQMGQEVILRCVPISNHLYFYWYRQILGQKVEFLVSFYNNEISEKSEIFDDQFSVERPDGSNFTLKIRSTKLEDSAMYFCASSGTGYEAFFGQGTRLTVV.